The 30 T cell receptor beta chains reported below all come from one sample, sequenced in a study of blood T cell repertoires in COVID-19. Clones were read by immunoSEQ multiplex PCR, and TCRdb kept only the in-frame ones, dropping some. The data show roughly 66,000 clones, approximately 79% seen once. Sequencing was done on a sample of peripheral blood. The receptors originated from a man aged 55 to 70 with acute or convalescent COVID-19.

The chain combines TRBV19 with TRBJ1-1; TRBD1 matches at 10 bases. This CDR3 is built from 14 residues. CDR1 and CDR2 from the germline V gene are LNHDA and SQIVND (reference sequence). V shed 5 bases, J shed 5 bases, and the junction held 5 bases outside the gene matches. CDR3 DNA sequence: TGTGCCAGTAGTTCCCGGACAGGGGGGACTGAAGCTTTCTTT. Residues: CASSSRTGGTEAFF.

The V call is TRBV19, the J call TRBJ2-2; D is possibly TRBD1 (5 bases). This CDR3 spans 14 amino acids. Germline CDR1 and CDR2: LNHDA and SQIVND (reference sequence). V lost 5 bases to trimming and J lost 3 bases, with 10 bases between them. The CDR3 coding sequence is TGTGCCAGTAGTTTCAGGGCCCACACCGGGGAGCTGTTTTTT. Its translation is CASSFRAHTGELFF.

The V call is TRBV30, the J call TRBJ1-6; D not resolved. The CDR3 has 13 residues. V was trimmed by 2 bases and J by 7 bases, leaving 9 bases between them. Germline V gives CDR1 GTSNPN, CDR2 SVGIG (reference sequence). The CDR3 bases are TGTGCCTGGAGTCTTGGTCAGAATTCACCCCTCCACTTT. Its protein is CAWSLGQNSPLHF.

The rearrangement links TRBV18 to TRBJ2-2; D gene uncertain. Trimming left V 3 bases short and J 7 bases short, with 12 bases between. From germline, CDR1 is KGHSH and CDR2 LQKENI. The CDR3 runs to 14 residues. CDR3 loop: CASSPDKGGGELFF. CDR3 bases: TGTGCCAGCTCACCGGATAAAGGCGGCGGGGAGCTGTTTTTT.

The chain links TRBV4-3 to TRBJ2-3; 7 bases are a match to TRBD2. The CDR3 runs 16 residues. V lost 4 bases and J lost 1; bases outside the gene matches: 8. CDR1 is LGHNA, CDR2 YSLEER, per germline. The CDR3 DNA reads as TGCGCCAGCAGCCTCCGAAGGGCGGGAGGCACAGATACGCAGTATTTT. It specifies CASSLRRAGGTDTQYF.

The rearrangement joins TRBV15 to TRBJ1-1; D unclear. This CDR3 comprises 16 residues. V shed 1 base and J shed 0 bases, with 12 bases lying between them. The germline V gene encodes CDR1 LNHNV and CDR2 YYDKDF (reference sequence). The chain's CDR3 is CATSRGAVPMNTEAFF. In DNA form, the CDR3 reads TGTGCCACCAGCAGAGGGGCAGTACCCATGAACACTGAAGCTTTCTTT.

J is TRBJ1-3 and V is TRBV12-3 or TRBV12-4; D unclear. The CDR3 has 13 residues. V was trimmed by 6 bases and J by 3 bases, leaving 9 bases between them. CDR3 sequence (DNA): TGTGCCAGCAGACAAGTTGGTGGAAACACCATATATTTT. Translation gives CASRQVGGNTIYF.

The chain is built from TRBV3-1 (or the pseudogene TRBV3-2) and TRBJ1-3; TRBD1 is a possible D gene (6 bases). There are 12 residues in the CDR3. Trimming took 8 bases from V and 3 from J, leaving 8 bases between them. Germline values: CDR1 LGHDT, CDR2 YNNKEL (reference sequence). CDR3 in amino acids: CASGQLGNTIYF. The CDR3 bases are TGTGCCAGCGGACAGCTTGGAAACACCATATATTTT.

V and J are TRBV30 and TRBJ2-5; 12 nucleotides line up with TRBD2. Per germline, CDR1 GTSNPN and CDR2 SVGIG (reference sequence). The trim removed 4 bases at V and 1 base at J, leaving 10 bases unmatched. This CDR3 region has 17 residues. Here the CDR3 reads CAWNPWASGGVQETQYF. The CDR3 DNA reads TGTGCCTGGAATCCCTGGGCTAGCGGGGGGGTCCAAGAGACCCAGTACTTC.

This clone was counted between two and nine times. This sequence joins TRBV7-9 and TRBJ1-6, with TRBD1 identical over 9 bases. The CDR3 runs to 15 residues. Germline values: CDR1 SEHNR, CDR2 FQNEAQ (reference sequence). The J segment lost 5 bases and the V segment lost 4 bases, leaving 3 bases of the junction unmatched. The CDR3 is CASSSGQGNNSPLHF. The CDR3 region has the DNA TGTGCCAGCAGCTCCGGACAGGGGAATAATTCACCCCTCCACTTT. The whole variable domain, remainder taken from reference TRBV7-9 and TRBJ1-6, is DTGVSQNPRHKITKRGQNVTFRCDPISEHNRLYWYRQTLGQGPEFLTYFQNEAQLEKSRLLSDRFSAERPKGSFSTLEIQRTEQGDSAMYLCASSSGQGNNSPLHFGNGTRLTVT.

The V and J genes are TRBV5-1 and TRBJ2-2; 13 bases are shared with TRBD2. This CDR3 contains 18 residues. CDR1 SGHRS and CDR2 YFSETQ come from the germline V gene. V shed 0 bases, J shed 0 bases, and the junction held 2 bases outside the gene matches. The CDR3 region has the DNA TGCGCCAGCAGCTTGGGACTAGCGGGGGGTACGAACACCGGGGAGCTGTTTTTT. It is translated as CASSLGLAGGTNTGELFF.

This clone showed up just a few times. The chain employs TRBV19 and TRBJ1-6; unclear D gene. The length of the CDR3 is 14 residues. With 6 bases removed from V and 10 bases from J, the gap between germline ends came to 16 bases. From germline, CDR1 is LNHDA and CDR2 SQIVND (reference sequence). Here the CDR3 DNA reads TGTGCCAGTAGGGCAACCGGGGTAAGCTCACCCCTCCACTTT. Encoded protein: CASRATGVSSPLHF.

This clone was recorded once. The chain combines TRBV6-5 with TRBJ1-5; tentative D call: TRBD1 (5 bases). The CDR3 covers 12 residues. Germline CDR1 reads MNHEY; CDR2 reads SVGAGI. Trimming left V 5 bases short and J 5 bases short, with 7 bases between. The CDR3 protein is CASSTGDQPQHF. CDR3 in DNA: TGTGCCAGCAGTACAGGAGATCAGCCCCAGCATTTT.

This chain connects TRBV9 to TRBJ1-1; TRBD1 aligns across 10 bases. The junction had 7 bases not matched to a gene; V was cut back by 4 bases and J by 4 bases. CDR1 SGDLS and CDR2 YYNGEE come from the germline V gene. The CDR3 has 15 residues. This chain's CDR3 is CASSTRQGASTEAFF. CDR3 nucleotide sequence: TGTGCCAGCAGCACCCGACAGGGGGCGAGCACTGAAGCTTTCTTT.

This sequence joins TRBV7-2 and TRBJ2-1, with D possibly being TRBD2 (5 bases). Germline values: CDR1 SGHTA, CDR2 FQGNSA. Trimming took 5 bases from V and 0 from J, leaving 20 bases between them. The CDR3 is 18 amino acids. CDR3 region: CASSTAGVRLGSYNEQFF. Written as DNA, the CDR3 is TGTGCCAGCAGCACCGCCGGGGTGAGACTGGGCTCCTACAATGAGCAGTTCTTC.

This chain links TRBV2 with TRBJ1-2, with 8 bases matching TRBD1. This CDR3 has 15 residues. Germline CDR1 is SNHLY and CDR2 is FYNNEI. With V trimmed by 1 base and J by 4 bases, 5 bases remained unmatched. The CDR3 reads CASSEETGVVYGYTF. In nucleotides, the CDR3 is TGTGCCAGCAGTGAAGAGACAGGGGTGGTCTATGGCTACACCTTC.

CDR3 amino acids: CASRLTGSNYGYTF. In DNA form, the CDR3 reads TGTGCCAGCAGACTTACAGGGAGCAACTATGGCTACACCTTC. This chain connects TRBV27 to TRBJ1-2; a weak D match, TRBD1 (6 bases). Germline CDR1 is MNHEY and CDR2 is SMNVEV (reference sequence). Deletions cut 6 bases from V and 2 bases from J, with 13 bases between. This CDR3 is built from 14 residues.

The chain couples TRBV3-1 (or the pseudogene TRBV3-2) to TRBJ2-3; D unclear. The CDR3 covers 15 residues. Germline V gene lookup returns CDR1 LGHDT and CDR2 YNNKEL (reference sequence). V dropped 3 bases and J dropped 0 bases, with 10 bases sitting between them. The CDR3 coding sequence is TGTGCCAGCAGCCAGGGCCAAACTAGCACAGATACGCAGTATTTT. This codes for CASSQGQTSTDTQYF.

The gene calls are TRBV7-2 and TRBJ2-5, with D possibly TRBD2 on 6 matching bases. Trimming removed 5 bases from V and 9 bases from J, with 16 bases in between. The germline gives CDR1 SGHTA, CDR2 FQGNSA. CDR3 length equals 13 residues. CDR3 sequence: CASSTTAPGAQYF. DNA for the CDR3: TGTGCCAGCAGCACGACGGCCCCGGGGGCCCAGTACTTC.

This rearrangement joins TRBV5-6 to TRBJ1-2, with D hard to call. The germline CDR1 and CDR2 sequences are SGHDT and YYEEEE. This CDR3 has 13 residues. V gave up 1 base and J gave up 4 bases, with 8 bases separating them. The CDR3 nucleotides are TGTGCCAGCAGCTTGAGTTCGAGCTATGGCTACACCTTC. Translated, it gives CASSLSSSYGYTF.

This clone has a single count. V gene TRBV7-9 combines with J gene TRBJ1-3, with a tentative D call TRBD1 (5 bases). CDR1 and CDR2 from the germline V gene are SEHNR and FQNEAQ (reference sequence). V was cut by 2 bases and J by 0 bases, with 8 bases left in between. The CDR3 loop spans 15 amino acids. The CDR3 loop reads CASSLIQGSGNTIYF. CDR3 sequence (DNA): TGTGCCAGCAGCTTAATCCAGGGCTCTGGAAACACCATATATTTT.

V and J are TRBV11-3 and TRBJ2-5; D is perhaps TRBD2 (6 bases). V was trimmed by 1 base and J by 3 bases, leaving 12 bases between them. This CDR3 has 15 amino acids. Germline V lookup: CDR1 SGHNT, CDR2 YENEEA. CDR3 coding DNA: TGTGCCAGCAGCTTAGGCGCCCGCGGGGAAGAGACCCAGTACTTC. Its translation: CASSLGARGEETQYF.

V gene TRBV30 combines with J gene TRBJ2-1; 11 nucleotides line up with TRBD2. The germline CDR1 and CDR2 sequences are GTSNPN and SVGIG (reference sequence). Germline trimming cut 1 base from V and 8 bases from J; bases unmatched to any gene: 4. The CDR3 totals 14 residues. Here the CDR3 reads CAWSGSGGAYEQFF. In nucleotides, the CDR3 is TGTGCCTGGAGTGGTAGCGGGGGGGCCTATGAGCAGTTCTTC.

The CDR3 spells CASSGGDSGANVLTF. For the CDR3, the DNA is TGTGCCAGCTCCGGAGGTGACTCTGGGGCCAACGTCCTGACTTTC. This chain connects TRBV7-2 to TRBJ2-6; the D gene is possibly TRBD2 (5 bases). From germline, CDR1 is SGHTA and CDR2 FQGNSA. With 8 bases removed from V and 0 bases from J, the gap between germline ends came to 11 bases. CDR3 size: 15 residues. The full variable domain, its missing parts supplied by reference TRBV7-2 and TRBJ2-6, is GAGVSQSPSNKVTEKGKDVELRCDPISGHTALYWYRQSLGQGLEFLIYFQGNSAPDKSGLPSDRFSAERTGGSVSTLTIQRTQQEDSAVYLCASSGGDSGANVLTFGAGSRLTVL.

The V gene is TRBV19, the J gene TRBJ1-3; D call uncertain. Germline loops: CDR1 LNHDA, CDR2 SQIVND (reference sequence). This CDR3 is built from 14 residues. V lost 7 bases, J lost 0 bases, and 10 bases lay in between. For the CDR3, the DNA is TGTGCCAGTACCCCGGTTGTCTCTGGAAACACCATATATTTT. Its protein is CASTPVVSGNTIYF.

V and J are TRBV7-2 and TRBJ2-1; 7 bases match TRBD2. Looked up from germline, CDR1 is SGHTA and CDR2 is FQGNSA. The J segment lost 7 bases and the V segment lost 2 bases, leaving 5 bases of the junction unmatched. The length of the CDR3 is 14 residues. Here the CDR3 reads CASSLQAGNNEQFF. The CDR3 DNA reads TGTGCCAGCAGCTTACAAGCGGGGAATAATGAGCAGTTCTTC.

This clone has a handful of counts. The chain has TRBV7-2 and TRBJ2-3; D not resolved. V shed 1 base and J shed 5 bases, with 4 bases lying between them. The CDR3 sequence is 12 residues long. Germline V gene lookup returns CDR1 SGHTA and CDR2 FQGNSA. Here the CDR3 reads CASSLGRDTQYF. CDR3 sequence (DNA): TGTGCCAGCAGCTTAGGTCGAGATACGCAGTATTTT.

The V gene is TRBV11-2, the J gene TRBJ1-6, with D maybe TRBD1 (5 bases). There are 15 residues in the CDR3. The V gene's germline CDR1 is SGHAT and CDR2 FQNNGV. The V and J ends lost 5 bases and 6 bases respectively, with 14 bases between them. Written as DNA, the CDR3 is TGTGCCAGCAGCCTCATTGGAGGGGCTAATTCACCCCTCCACTTT. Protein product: CASSLIGGANSPLHF.

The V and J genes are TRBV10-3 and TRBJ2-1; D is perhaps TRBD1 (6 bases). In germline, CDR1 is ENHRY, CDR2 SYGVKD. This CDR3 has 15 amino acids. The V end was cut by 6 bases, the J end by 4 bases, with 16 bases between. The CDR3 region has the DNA TGTGCCATCAGCGTCGGGACACCTGAGTACAATGAGCAGTTCTTC. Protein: CAISVGTPEYNEQFF.

CDR3 in amino acids: CASSFGGRGTEAFF. CDR3 in DNA: TGTGCCAGCAGCTTCGGGGGGCGCGGGACTGAAGCTTTCTTT. The chain is built from TRBV7-9 and TRBJ1-1; tentatively, D is TRBD1 (6 bases). The germline V and J ends were trimmed by 3 bases and 5 bases, with 13 bases remaining between them. This CDR3 is built from 14 residues. CDR1 and CDR2 (germline): SEHNR, FQNEAQ (reference sequence).